A selection of T cell receptor beta chains follows, all from one sample in a study of graft-versus-host responses after intestinal transplantation. The protocol was immunoSEQ multiplex PCR, while the TCRdb copy is restricted to in-frame clones and leaves out a portion. This sample carries about 98,000 clones, about 83% of them seen once, and the ten largest clones take 1.4%. Here the sequenced sample was PBMCs, taken 255 days after intestinal transplant. The receptors here all came from a human patient who received an intestinal transplant, so some T cells may come from the graft donor. The CDR3 runs from the conserved cysteine through the conserved F or W. A D gene is named only where the DNA matches it firmly. Size is stated for part of the rows, as once, few or many counts, or as a class when the clone is expanded.

clone_size	d_call	v_call	j_call	cdr3_nt	cdr3_aa
once	TRBD1	TRBV28	TRBJ1-1	TGTGCCAGCAGCCCGACAGGGAGTTGGAGGCCTGAAGCTTTCTTT	CASSPTGSWRPEAFF
once	.	TRBV7-9	TRBJ1-2	TGTGCCAGCAGCTTAGCGATCAATGGCTACACCTTC	CASSLAINGYTF
.	.	TRBV29-1	TRBJ2-7	TGCAGCGCCTTGGACAGAGCCTACGAGCAGTACTTC	CSALDRAYEQYF
once	.	TRBV27	TRBJ1-1	TGTGCCAGCAGTCCCCCGGGACCGCTAAACACTGAAGCTTTCTTT	CASSPPGPLNTEAFF
.	.	TRBV4-1	TRBJ2-7	TGCGCCAGCAGCCCTGAGGGACAAGAGTACGAGCAGTACTTC	CASSPEGQEYEQYF
.	.	TRBV30	TRBJ2-7	TGTGCCTGCTCTAGTGGTGTCGTCTACGAGCAGTACTTC	CACSSGVVYEQYF
.	.	TRBV10-3	TRBJ1-2	TGTGCCATCAGTGAGAGAGTGACAGGTTTTTACTATGGCTACACCTTC	CAISERVTGFYYGYTF
.	.	TRBV2	TRBJ1-4	TGTGCCATCCGGGGGAGGGCCCGCAATGAAAAACTGTTTTTT	CAIRGRARNEKLFF
.	.	TRBV6-6	TRBJ1-1	TGTGCCAGCAGTTACTTCGGACAGCCCGTAACTGAAGCTTTCTTT	CASSYFGQPVTEAFF
.	.	TRBV5-4	TRBJ2-1	TGTGCCAGCAGCTTTTATGGGGGAGTTACTTCGCATGAGCAGTTCTTC	CASSFYGGVTSHEQFF
.	TRBD2	TRBV9	TRBJ2-1	TGTGCCAGCAGCGTACATGGTAGCGGGCGCTCCTACAATGAGCAGTTCTTC	CASSVHGSGRSYNEQFF
.	.	TRBV7-6	TRBJ2-1	TGTGCCAGCAGCTTAAACACGGGGACCTCCATGGATGAGCAGTTCTTC	CASSLNTGTSMDEQFF
.	.	TRBV28	TRBJ1-3	TGTGCCAGCAGGACCACGGGGAAAGGTGGAAACACCATATATTTT	CASRTTGKGGNTIYF
.	.	TRBV5-6	TRBJ1-5	TGTGCCAGCAGCTTGTCCGGCAATCAGCCCCAGCATTTT	CASSLSGNQPQHF
.	TRBD1	TRBV30	TRBJ1-5	TGTGCCTGGAGTAAGGGGGACAGGGGCTATCAGCCCCAGCATTTT	CAWSKGDRGYQPQHF
.	.	TRBV2	TRBJ2-1	TGTGCCAGCAGTGAATTTATGGAAAGGGCTTGCAATGAGCAGTTCTTC	CASSEFMERACNEQFF
.	TRBD1	TRBV29-1	TRBJ2-5	TGCAGCGTTGAAGTAGGGGACAGGGCATCAGGGACCCAGTACTTC	CSVEVGDRASGTQYF
.	.	TRBV5-4	TRBJ2-2	TGTGCCAGCAGCTTAGCTCCTAGGAGCGTTTCCGGGGAGCTGTTTTTT	CASSLAPRSVSGELFF
.	.	TRBV6-6	TRBJ2-1	TGTGCCAGCAGCGCGTTGGCCTCTTCCTACAATGAGCAGTTCTTC	CASSALASSYNEQFF
.	TRBD2	TRBV6-1	TRBJ2-5	TGTGCCAGCAGTGCTTGGGTGGGGAGGGAAATACAAGAGACCCAGTACTTC	CASSAWVGREIQETQYF
.	TRBD1	TRBV29-1	TRBJ1-2	TGCAGCGTTGAACTCTGGGACAGGGGGCCGGGGTATGGCTACACCTTC	CSVELWDRGPGYGYTF
.	.	TRBV7-7	TRBJ2-1	TGTGCTAGCAGCTCAGGGACCTGGAATGAGCAGTTCTTC	CASSSGTWNEQFF
.	TRBD1	TRBV6-1	TRBJ1-2	TGTGCCAGCAGTTTAACAGGGGGCGCGTATGGCTACACCTTC	CASSLTGGAYGYTF
.	.	TRBV18	TRBJ2-2	TGTGCCAGCTCACCGAGGGCAGATGGCTACACCGGGGAGCTGTTTTTT	CASSPRADGYTGELFF
.	TRBD2	TRBV2	TRBJ2-3	TGTGCCAGCAGTAACTCGGGACTAATGTATGGAGATACGCAGTATTTT	CASSNSGLMYGDTQYF
once	.	TRBV28	TRBJ1-5	TGTGCCAGCAGTCCCCTCTTGGGGGCGGGCAATCAGCCCCAGCATTTT	CASSPLLGAGNQPQHF
once	.	TRBV1	TRBJ2-7	TGCACCAGCAGCTCTCGGGCTAGCGGGAGTTTAGTCACCCACGAGCAGTACTTC	CTSSSRASGSLVTHEQYF
.	TRBD1	TRBV2	TRBJ1-2	TGTGCCGGAAGACAGGGCTATGGCTACACCTTC	CAGRQGYGYTF
once	.	TRBV4-2	TRBJ2-1	TGTGCCAGCAGCGTGCTAGCCGGGAATGAGCAGTTCTTC	CASSVLAGNEQFF